One sample yielded the 26 T cell receptor beta chains listed below, sequenced in a study of Ad26.COV2.S vaccination and SARS-CoV-2 variants. Treatment specified: over 15 received Ad26.COV2.S at low or high dose, single or two shots; several received placebo; per-sample allocation not given. Vaccine and placebo recipients were sampled on day 63 after the first injection. Assay: immunoSEQ multiplex PCR; the TCRdb copy retains only in-frame clones and omits some. The sample carries about 350,000 clones, roughly 85% recorded once. Source: peripheral blood, taken in a trial of Ad26.COV2.S vaccine versus placebo. These receptors were collected from a person between 18 and 59 years old who received the Ad26.COV2.S COVID-19 vaccine or a placebo.

V usage is TRBV5-5 and J usage is TRBJ2-5; D gene ambiguous. The CDR3 totals 13 residues. With 1 base removed from V and 4 bases from J, the gap between germline ends came to 8 bases. The germline V gene has CDR1 SGHKS and CDR2 YYEKEE (reference sequence). The CDR3, as DNA: TGTGCCAGCAGCTTGACGTACCGAGAGACCCAGTACTTC. Protein sequence: CASSLTYRETQYF.

The chain links TRBV28 to TRBJ2-3, with D possibly TRBD1 on 6 matching bases. CDR1 is MDHEN, CDR2 SYDVKM, per germline. Trimming pared 2 bases from V and 3 bases from J, leaving 15 bases between. This CDR3 comprises 16 residues. The CDR3 spells CASSLAGVGVTDTQYF. The CDR3 nucleotides read TGTGCCAGCAGTTTAGCAGGGGTCGGGGTGACAGATACGCAGTATTTT.

The CDR3 sequence is CASGTSGGASTDTQYF. CDR3 nucleotides: TGTGCCTCCGGGACTAGCGGGGGGGCCAGTACAGATACGCAGTATTTT. This chain links TRBV6-6 with TRBJ2-3, with TRBD2 matching 16 bases. The CDR3 has 16 residues. The germline gives CDR1 MNHNY, CDR2 SVGAGI (reference sequence). Trimming took 11 bases from V and 3 from J; bases not matched to a gene: 8.

The chain couples TRBV5-1 to TRBJ1-4; D might be TRBD1 (5 bases). This CDR3 contains 15 residues. Germline CDR1 and CDR2: SGHRS and YFSETQ. V was cut by 0 bases and J by 8 bases, with 14 bases left in between. This chain's CDR3 is CASSLEGWSKEKLFF. In DNA form, the CDR3 reads TGCGCCAGCAGCTTGGAGGGGTGGTCAAAAGAAAAACTGTTTTTT.

The rearrangement links TRBV5-4 to TRBJ1-1; TRBD1 aligns across 11 bases. The trim removed 2 bases at V and 1 base at J, leaving 4 bases unmatched. This CDR3 is built from 16 residues. Germline V gene data show CDR1 as SGHNT and CDR2 as YYREEE (reference sequence). The CDR3 DNA reads TGTGCCAGCAGCTTAGGACAGGGGGCTCGGAACACTGAAGCTTTCTTT. Protein sequence: CASSLGQGARNTEAFF.

The gene calls are TRBV19 and TRBJ1-3, with D tentatively TRBD1 (5 bases). V was pared by 6 bases and J by 0 bases, with 12 bases between. CDR1 and CDR2 from the germline V gene are LNHDA and SQIVND (reference sequence). The CDR3 covers 15 residues. The CDR3 sequence is CASSPDTSSGNTIYF. Written as DNA, the CDR3 is TGTGCCAGTAGCCCGGACACGAGCTCTGGAAACACCATATATTTT.

CDR3 nucleotide sequence: TGTGCCAGCATTGATACCGGGACTAGCGGCGAGCAGTACTTC. Residues: CASIDTGTSGEQYF. The chain recombines TRBV28 with TRBJ2-7, with 11 bases aligning to TRBD2. J was trimmed by 6 bases and V by 7 bases; bases with no gene match: 8. Looked up from germline, CDR1 is MDHEN and CDR2 is SYDVKM. CDR3 size: 14 residues. Looking up the rest from reference TRBV28 and TRBJ2-7 gives the full variable domain: DVKVTQSSRYLVKRTGEKVFLECVQDMDHENMFWYRQDPGLGLRLIYFSYDVKMKEKGDIPEGYSVSREKKERFSLILESASTNQTSMYLCASIDTGTSGEQYFGPGTRLTVT.

The chain has TRBV6-5 and TRBJ1-2; tentatively, D is TRBD1 (5 bases). V shed 6 bases and J shed 4 bases, with 12 bases lying between them. The germline CDR1 and CDR2 sequences are MNHEY and SVGAGI. The CDR3 is 13 amino acids. In DNA form, the CDR3 reads TGTGCCAGCAGAAAGACAGAGCTCTATGGCTACACCTTC. Protein: CASRKTELYGYTF.

In regard to this clone: The junction differs from germline at one of its ends, possibly a read error. The V and J genes are TRBV7-7 and TRBJ2-2, with a tentative D call TRBD2 (6 bases). CDR1 and CDR2 (germline): SSHAT, FNYEAQ (reference sequence). The length of the CDR3 is 15 residues. The CDR3 coding sequence is TGTGCTAGCAGTTGGGGACTTACGAACACCGGGGAGCTGTTTTTT. Translation: CASSWGLTNTGELFF.

This clone occurred a few times. The chain recombines TRBV20-1 with TRBJ1-4; unclear D gene. CDR3 length: 13 residues. V lost 3 bases, J lost 5 bases, and 10 bases lay in between. Germline assignment: CDR1 DFQATT and CDR2 SNEGSKA (reference sequence). CDR3 sequence (DNA): TGCAGTGCTAGTGCACAGCTCAATGAAAAACTGTTTTTT. This translates into CSASAQLNEKLFF.

The chain employs TRBV28 and TRBJ2-7; no firm D call. V was trimmed by 4 bases and J by 6 bases, leaving 7 bases between them. Per germline, CDR1 MDHEN and CDR2 SYDVKM. This CDR3 is 11 amino acids long. The DNA for the CDR3 is TGTGCCAGCAGTTCCTCCCCCGAGCAGTACTTC. It specifies CASSSSPEQYF.

The chain is built from TRBV9 and TRBJ1-1; D remains unclear. CDR1 and CDR2 (germline): SGDLS, YYNGEE. This CDR3 comprises 13 residues. V dropped 0 bases and J dropped 4 bases, with 7 bases sitting between them. CDR3 sequence reads: CASSVGGITEAFF. CDR3 DNA sequence: TGTGCCAGCAGCGTAGGGGGAATCACTGAAGCTTTCTTT.

The chain joins TRBV6-2 or TRBV6-3 to TRBJ2-7, with D perhaps TRBD1 or TRBD2 (5 bases each). From germline, CDR1 is MNHEY and CDR2 SVGEGT. The V gene lost 5 bases and the J gene lost 5 bases, with 10 bases spanning the gap. This CDR3 contains 12 residues. CDR3 residues: CASSITGHEQYF. CDR3 in DNA: TGTGCCAGCAGTATCACGGGGCACGAGCAGTACTTC.

This chain connects TRBV19 to TRBJ1-2; D might be TRBD1 (5 bases). The CDR3 is 14 residues long. The V gene lost 5 bases and the J gene lost 8 bases, with 18 bases spanning the gap. CDR1 is LNHDA, CDR2 SQIVND, per germline (reference sequence). CDR3 nucleotide sequence: TGTGCCAGTAGTCCTACTGGGGCAGCCAGGGGCTACACCTTC. Encoded protein: CASSPTGAARGYTF.

The V call is TRBV25-1, the J call TRBJ2-7; D gene ambiguous. The CDR3 length is 11 residues. V shed 5 bases and J shed 3 bases, with 5 bases lying between them. Per the germline V gene, CDR1 is MGHDK and CDR2 is SYGVNS. The CDR3 loop is CASSLIYEQYF. CDR3 sequence (DNA): TGTGCCAGCAGTTTAATCTACGAGCAGTACTTC.

The chain joins TRBV5-6 to TRBJ1-4; 9 positions match TRBD1. Germline V gene lookup returns CDR1 SGHDT and CDR2 YYEEEE. CDR3 length: 14 amino acids. V lost 3 bases and J lost 7; bases outside the gene matches: 4. CDR3 in DNA: TGTGCCAGCAGCTGGAGACAGGGGGGTGAAAAACTGTTTTTT. Translating gives CASSWRQGGEKLFF.

V and J are TRBV27 and TRBJ2-7, with 10 bases matching TRBD1. V trimming: 5 bases; J trimming: 2 bases; junction bases outside the gene matches: 6. Germline CDR1 and CDR2: MNHEY and SMNVEV (reference sequence). This CDR3 comprises 15 residues. DNA for the CDR3: TGTGCCAGCAGTCCTCGGGACAGGGGAACCTACGAGCAGTACTTC. This encodes CASSPRDRGTYEQYF.

This rearrangement joins TRBV9 to TRBJ1-1; D may be TRBD1 (6 bases). Trimming took off 4 bases at V and 3 bases at J, with 16 bases between the two ends. The CDR3 runs 15 residues. The V gene's germline CDR1 is SGDLS and CDR2 YYNGEE. CDR3 DNA: TGTGCCAGCAGCCCCCAGGGGATCGTTGACACTGAAGCTTTCTTT. As protein: CASSPQGIVDTEAFF.

V and J are TRBV2 and TRBJ1-2; D uncertain. CDR1 SNHLY and CDR2 FYNNEI come from the germline V gene. The V gene lost 2 bases and the J gene lost 7 bases, with 5 bases spanning the gap. CDR3 length: 11 residues. CDR3 bases: TGTGCCAGCAGTGAACTCTTTGGCTACACCTTC. Translation gives CASSELFGYTF.

The rearrangement links TRBV28 to TRBJ1-5; unclear D gene. Germline loops: CDR1 MDHEN, CDR2 SYDVKM. The CDR3 has 15 amino acids. Trimming shortened V by 1 base and J by 0 bases, and 7 bases separated the two germline ends. CDR3 residues: CASSLLQNSNQPQHF. As DNA, the CDR3 is TGTGCCAGCAGTTTATTACAGAATAGCAATCAGCCCCAGCATTTT.

The rearrangement links TRBV5-1 to TRBJ1-3, with 9 bases fitting TRBD1. This CDR3 region has 18 residues. In germline, CDR1 is SGHRS, CDR2 YFSETQ. With V trimmed by 1 base and J by 8 bases, 16 bases remained unmatched. CDR3 amino acids: CASSLTTDGTGTLDTIYF. In nucleotides, the CDR3 is TGCGCCAGCAGCTTGACCACCGACGGGACAGGGACATTAGACACCATATATTTT.

The genes are TRBV4-3 and TRBJ1-2, with D perhaps TRBD1 (6 bases). Germline CDR1 reads LGHNA; CDR2 reads YSLEER. This CDR3 contains 13 residues. Between the trimmed V and J ends, which lost 4 bases and 3 bases, there was a span of 9 bases. The CDR3 DNA reads as TGCGCCAGCAGCCCCGGACAGCACTATGGCTACACCTTC. This codes for CASSPGQHYGYTF.

The J gene is TRBJ2-5, the V gene TRBV2; a weak D match, TRBD2 (6 bases). Germline V gene data show CDR1 as SNHLY and CDR2 as FYNNEI. The V gene lost 4 bases and the J gene lost 2 bases, with 11 bases spanning the gap. The length of the CDR3 is 14 residues. The DNA for the CDR3 is TGTGCCAGCAGTGCGGGGGTAGGACAAGAGACCCAGTACTTC. Protein sequence: CASSAGVGQETQYF.

This clone has a single count. The genes are TRBV2 and TRBJ2-7, with TRBD2 matching 9 bases. The trim removed 10 bases at V and 3 bases at J, leaving 7 bases unmatched. Germline V CDR1 and CDR2: SNHLY, FYNNEI. This CDR3 comprises 13 residues. Written as DNA, the CDR3 is TGTGCCATAACAGGACTAGCGAGCTACGAGCAGTACTTC. Its translation is CAITGLASYEQYF. Full variable domain (rest looked up from reference TRBV2 and TRBJ2-7): EPEVTQTPSHQVTQMGQEVILRCVPISNHLYFYWYRQILGQKVEFLVSFYNNEISEKSEIFDDQFSVERPDGSNFTLKIRSTKLEDSAMYFCAITGLASYEQYFGPGTRLTVT.

The chain uses TRBV5-1 and TRBJ1-1, with D maybe TRBD1 (5 bases). V was pared by 0 bases and J by 1 base, with 7 bases between. The CDR3 contains 14 residues. Looked up from germline, CDR1 is SGHRS and CDR2 is YFSETQ. CDR3 loop: CASSLATENTEAFF. The CDR3 coding sequence is TGCGCCAGCAGCTTGGCGACAGAGAACACTGAAGCTTTCTTT.

The chain recombines TRBV9 with TRBJ2-1; a weak D match, TRBD1 (6 bases). Trimming took off 2 bases at V and 4 bases at J, with 7 bases between the two ends. The CDR3 has 13 amino acids. The germline CDR1 and CDR2 sequences are SGDLS and YYNGEE. The CDR3 nucleotides read TGTGCCAGCAGCGTTAGGGGGTACAATGAGCAGTTCTTC. It codes for CASSVRGYNEQFF.